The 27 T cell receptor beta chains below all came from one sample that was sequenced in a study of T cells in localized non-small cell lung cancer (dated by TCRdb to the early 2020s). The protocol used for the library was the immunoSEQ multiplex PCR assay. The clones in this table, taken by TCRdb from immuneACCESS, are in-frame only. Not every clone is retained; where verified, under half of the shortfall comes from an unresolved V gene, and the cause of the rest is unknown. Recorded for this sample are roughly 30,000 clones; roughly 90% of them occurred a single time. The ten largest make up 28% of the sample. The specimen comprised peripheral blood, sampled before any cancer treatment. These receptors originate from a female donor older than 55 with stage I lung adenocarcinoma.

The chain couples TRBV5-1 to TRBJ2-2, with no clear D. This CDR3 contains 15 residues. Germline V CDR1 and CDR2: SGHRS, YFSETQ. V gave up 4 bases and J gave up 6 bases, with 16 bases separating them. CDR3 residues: CASSTQGLGPGELFF. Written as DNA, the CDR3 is TGCGCCAGCAGCACACAAGGGTTGGGCCCCGGGGAGCTGTTTTTT.

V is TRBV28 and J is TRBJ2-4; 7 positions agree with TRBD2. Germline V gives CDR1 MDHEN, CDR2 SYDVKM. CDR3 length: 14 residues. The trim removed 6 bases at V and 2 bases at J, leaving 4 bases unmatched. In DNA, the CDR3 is TGTGCCAGCAGCTCGGGGGGTTCCAAAAACATTCAGTACTTC. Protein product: CASSSGGSKNIQYF.

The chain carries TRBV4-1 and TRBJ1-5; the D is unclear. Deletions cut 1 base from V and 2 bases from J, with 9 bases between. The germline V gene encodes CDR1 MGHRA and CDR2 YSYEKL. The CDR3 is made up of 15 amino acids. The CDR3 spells CASSQGTRGNQPQHF. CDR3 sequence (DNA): TGCGCCAGCAGCCAAGGGACGAGAGGCAATCAGCCCCAGCATTTT.

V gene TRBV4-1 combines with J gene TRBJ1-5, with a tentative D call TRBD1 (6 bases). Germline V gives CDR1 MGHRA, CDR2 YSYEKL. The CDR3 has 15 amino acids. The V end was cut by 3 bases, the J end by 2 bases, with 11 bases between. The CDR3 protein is CASSHRRGGNQPQHF. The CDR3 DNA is TGCGCCAGCAGCCACCGCAGGGGAGGCAATCAGCCCCAGCATTTT.

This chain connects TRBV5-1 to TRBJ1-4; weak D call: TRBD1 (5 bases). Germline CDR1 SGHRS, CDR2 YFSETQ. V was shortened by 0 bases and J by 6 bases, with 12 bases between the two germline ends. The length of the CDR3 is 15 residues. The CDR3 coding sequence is TGCGCCAGCAGCTTGGAGCGGGGCTGGCATGAAAAACTGTTTTTT. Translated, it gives CASSLERGWHEKLFF.

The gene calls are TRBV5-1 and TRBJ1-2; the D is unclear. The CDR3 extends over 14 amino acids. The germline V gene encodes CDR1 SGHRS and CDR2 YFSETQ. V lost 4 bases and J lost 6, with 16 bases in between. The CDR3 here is CASSLLIAGDGYTF. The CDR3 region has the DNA TGCGCCAGCAGCCTACTAATTGCCGGGGATGGCTACACCTTC. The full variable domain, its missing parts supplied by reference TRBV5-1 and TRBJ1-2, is KAGVTQTPRYLIKTRGQQVTLSCSPISGHRSVSWYQQTPGQGLQFLFEYFSETQRNKGNFPGRFSGRQFSNSRSEMNVSTLELGDSALYLCASSLLIAGDGYTFGSGTRLTVV.

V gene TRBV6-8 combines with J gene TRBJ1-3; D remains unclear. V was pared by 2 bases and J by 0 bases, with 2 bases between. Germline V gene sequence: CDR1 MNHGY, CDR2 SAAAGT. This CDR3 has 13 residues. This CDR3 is CASSYNSGNTIYF. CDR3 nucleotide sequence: TGTGCCAGCAGTTACAACTCTGGAAACACCATATATTTT.

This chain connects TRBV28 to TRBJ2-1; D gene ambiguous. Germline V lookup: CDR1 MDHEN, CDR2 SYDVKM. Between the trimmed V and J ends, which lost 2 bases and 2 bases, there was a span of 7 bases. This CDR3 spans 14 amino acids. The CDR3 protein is CASSLTVPYNEQFF. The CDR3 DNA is TGTGCCAGCAGTTTAACTGTCCCCTACAATGAGCAGTTCTTC.

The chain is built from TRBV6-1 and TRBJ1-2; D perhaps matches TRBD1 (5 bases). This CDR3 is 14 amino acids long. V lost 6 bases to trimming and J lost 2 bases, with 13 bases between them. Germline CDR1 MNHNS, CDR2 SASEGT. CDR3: CASREDTANYGYTF. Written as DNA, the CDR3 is TGTGCCAGCAGGGAGGACACGGCAAACTATGGCTACACCTTC.

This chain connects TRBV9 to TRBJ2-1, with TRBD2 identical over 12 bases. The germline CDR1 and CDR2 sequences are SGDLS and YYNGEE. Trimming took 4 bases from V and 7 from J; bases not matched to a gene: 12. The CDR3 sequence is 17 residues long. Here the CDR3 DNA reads TGTGCCAGCAGCTTCTCAGCGGGCGGACTAGCGGGGAATGAGCAGTTCTTC. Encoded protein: CASSFSAGGLAGNEQFF.

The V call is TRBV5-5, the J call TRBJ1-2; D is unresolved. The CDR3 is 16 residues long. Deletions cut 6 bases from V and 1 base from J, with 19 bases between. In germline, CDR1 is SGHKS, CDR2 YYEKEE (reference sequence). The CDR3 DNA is TGTGCCAGCAACGAGGGAAGGGCGGTAATTAACTATGGCTACACCTTC. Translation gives CASNEGRAVINYGYTF.

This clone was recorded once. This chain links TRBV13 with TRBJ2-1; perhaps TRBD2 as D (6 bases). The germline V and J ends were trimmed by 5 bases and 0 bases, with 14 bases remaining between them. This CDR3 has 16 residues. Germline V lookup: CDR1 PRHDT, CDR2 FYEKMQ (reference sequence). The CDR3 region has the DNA TGTGCCAGCAGCGGAGGGACTCCCAGCTCCTACAATGAGCAGTTCTTC. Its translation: CASSGGTPSSYNEQFF.

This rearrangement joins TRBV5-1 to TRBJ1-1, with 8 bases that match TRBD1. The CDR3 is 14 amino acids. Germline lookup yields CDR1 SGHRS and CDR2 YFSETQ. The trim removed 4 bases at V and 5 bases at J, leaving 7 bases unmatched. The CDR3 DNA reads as TGCGCCAGCAGCCAGGGGGCGGTGAGTACTGAAGCTTTCTTT. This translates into CASSQGAVSTEAFF.

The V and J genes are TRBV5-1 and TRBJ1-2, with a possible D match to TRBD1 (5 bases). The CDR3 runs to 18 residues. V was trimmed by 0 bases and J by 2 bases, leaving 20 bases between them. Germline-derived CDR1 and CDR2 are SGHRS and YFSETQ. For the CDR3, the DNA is TGCGCCAGCAGCTTGGAACCGCGGGGCGCTACACAAAACTATGGCTACACCTTC. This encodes CASSLEPRGATQNYGYTF.

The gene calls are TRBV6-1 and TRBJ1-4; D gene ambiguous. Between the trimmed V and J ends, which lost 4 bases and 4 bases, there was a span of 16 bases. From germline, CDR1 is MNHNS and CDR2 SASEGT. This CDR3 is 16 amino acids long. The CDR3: CASSAGTGISNEKLFF. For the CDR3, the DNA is TGTGCCAGCAGTGCGGGTACCGGGATAAGTAATGAAAAACTGTTTTTT.

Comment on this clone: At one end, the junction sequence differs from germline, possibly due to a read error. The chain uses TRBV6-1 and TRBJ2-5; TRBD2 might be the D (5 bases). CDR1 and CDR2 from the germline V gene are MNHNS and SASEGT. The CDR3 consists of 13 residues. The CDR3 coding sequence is TGTGCCACCAGTGAACTAGTGTGGGAGACCCAGTACTTC. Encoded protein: CATSELVWETQYF.

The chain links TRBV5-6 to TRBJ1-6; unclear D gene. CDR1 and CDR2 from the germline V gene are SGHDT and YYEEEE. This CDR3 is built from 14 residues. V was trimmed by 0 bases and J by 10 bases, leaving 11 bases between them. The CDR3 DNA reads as TGTGCCAGCAGCTTGGCTGCTCCTGGATCACCCCTCCACTTT. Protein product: CASSLAAPGSPLHF.

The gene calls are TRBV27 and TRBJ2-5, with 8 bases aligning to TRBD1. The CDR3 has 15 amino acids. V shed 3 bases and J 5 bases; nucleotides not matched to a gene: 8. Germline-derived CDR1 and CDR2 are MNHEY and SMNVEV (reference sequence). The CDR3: CASSLGTGGYETQYF. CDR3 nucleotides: TGTGCCAGCAGTTTGGGGACAGGCGGGTATGAGACCCAGTACTTC.

Here the CDR3 reads CASSRGYNQPQHF. CDR3 sequence (DNA): TGTGCCAGCTCACGGGGTTACAATCAGCCCCAGCATTTT. V is TRBV18 and J is TRBJ1-5; D not certain. From germline, CDR1 is KGHSH and CDR2 LQKENI. V was clipped by 4 bases and J by 3 bases, with 7 bases between them. The CDR3 covers 13 residues.

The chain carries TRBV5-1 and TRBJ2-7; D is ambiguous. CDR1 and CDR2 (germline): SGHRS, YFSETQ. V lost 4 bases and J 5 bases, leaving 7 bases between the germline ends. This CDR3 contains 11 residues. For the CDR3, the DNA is TGCGCCAGCAGCGAAACCCACGAGCAGTACTTC. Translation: CASSETHEQYF. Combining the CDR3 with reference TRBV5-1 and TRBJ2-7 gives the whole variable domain KAGVTQTPRYLIKTRGQQVTLSCSPISGHRSVSWYQQTPGQGLQFLFEYFSETQRNKGNFPGRFSGRQFSNSRSEMNVSTLELGDSALYLCASSETHEQYFGPGTRLTVT.

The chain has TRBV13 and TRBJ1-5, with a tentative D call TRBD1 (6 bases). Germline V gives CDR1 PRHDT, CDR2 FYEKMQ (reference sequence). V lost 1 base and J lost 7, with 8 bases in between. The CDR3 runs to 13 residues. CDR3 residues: CASSLDREQPQHF. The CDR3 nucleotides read TGTGCCAGCAGCTTAGACAGGGAACAGCCCCAGCATTTT. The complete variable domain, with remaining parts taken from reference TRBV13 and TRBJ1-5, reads AAGVIQSPRHLIKEKRETATLKCYPIPRHDTVYWYQQGPGQDPQFLISFYEKMQSDKGSIPDRFSAQQFSDYHSELNMSSLELGDSALYFCASSLDREQPQHFGDGTRLSIL.

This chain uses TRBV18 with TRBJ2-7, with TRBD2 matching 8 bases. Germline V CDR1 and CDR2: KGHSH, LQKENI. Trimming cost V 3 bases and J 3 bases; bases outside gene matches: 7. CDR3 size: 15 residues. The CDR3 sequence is CASSPPGRGYYEQYF. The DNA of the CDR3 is TGTGCCAGCTCACCTCCCGGGAGGGGGTACTACGAGCAGTACTTC.

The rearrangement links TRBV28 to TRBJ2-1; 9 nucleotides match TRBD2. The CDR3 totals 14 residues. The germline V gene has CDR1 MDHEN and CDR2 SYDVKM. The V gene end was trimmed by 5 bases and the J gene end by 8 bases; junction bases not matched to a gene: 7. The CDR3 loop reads CASSIAGAPDEQFF. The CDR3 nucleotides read TGTGCCAGCAGTATAGCGGGAGCCCCCGATGAGCAGTTCTTC.

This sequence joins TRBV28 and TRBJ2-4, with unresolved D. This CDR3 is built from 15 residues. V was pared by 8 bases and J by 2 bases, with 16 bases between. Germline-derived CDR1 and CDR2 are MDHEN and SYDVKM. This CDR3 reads CASGSQGLTKNIQYF. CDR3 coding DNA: TGTGCCAGCGGATCGCAAGGTCTGACCAAAAACATTCAGTACTTC.

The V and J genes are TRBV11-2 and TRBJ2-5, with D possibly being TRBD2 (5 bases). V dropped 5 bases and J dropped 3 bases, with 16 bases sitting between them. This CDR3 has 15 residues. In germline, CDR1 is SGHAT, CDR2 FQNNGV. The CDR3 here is CASSPMDRGEETQYF. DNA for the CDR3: TGTGCCAGCAGCCCCATGGACCGGGGAGAAGAGACCCAGTACTTC.

The CDR3, as DNA: TGTGCCAGTAGTATCGCCAGGTTTGCCTACGAGCAGTACTTC. Its protein product is CASSIARFAYEQYF. J is TRBJ2-7 and V is TRBV19; the D is unclear. There are 14 residues in the CDR3. Germline V gene data show CDR1 as LNHDA and CDR2 as SQIVND (reference sequence). V was clipped by 3 bases and J by 2 bases, with 11 bases between them.

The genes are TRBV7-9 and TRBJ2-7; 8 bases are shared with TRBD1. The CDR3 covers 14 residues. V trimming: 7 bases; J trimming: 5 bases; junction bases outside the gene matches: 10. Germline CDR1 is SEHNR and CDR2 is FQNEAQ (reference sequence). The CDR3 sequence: CASNLQGATHEQYF. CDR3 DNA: TGTGCCAGCAACCTGCAGGGGGCGACCCACGAGCAGTACTTC.